This TCR beta chain was recovered during a study of early T cells in non-severe SARS-CoV-2 infection. This clonotype has only a few counts. MiXCR, run by TCRdb on the 5' RACE reads, gives a single entry per CDR3 protein. The sample lists more than 45,000 distinct CDR3 sequences; around 11% were seen once. Germline loops: CDR1 MDHEN, CDR2 SYDVKM. Trimming cost V 6 bases and J 6 bases, with 9 bases left between them. The CDR3 is 11 residues long. The origin of this receptor is an adult who was a healthcare worker with PCR-confirmed SARS-CoV-2 infection or an uninfected control (not recorded which). V gene TRBV28 combines with J gene TRBJ2-7; D is unresolved. Sequencing was performed on whole blood. CDR3 loop: CASSFSVEQYF. The CDR3, as DNA: TGTGCCAGCAGCTTCTCCGTCGAGCAGTACTTC.